This T cell receptor (beta chain) was identified during a study of blood T cell repertoires in COVID-19. As for the study in general: Spain, Italy and the United States supplied samples that represented acute and convalescent COVID-19. T cells, B-cell-depleted T cells, or PBMCs supplied cDNA or gDNA.

As processed by the authors: Reference gene primers were amplified, and this amplification served to estimate nucleated cell counts. Here immunoSEQ multiplex PCR was the method, and the copy in TCRdb shows in-frame clones only, minus some. The V and J calls and clone size are taken from that table; D and trimming were inferred from the DNA. The sample lists approximately 60,000 clones; around 80% were seen once. Only a few counts were recorded for this clone. The CDR3 contains 15 residues. V lost 1 base to trimming and J lost 0 bases; unmatched junction nucleotides: 5. Germline assignment: CDR1 GTSNPN and CDR2 SVGIG (reference sequence).

The chain carries TRBV30 and TRBJ1-2; 7 nucleotides line up with TRBD1. The sequence was collected from an elderly woman with acute or convalescent COVID-19. The material sequenced was peripheral blood. Here the CDR3 DNA reads TGTGCCTGGAGTGGTTTGGGACAGTCTAACTATGGCTACACCTTC. It is translated as CAWSGLGQSNYGYTF.